These 30 T cell receptor beta chains were all obtained from the same sample, sequenced in a study of blood T cells in healthy people across ages. For the second PCR, which ran for about 6 to 11 cycles, a sample-barcoded 5' primer and a J-beta primer mix were used. TCRdb itself ran the 5' RACE reads through MiXCR, one entry per CDR3 protein. The sample has over 750,000 distinct CDR3 sequences; roughly 25% are singletons. Separately, the same data were catalogued under a study of T cells of mothers and their children.

The specimen was blood. These receptors all stem from a boy younger than 18 in good health.

The sample holds a few counts of this clonotype. This chain links TRBV15 with TRBJ2-7; TRBD2 aligns across 10 bases. Germline V gene data show CDR1 as LNHNV and CDR2 as YYDKDF (reference sequence). With V trimmed by 0 bases and J by 2 bases, 4 bases remained unmatched. The CDR3 spans 16 residues. Here the CDR3 reads CATSRDLAGGPYEQYF. DNA of the CDR3: TGTGCCACCAGCAGAGATTTAGCGGGGGGACCCTACGAGCAGTACTTC.

The chain carries TRBV6-1 and TRBJ2-2, with no clear D. Germline CDR1 reads MNHNS; CDR2 reads SASEGT. The length of the CDR3 is 15 residues. Deletions cut 1 base from V and 5 bases from J, with 11 bases between. The CDR3 DNA reads TGTGCCAGCAGTGAAGGGCCGAACCCGACCGGGGAGCTGTTTTTT. This translates into CASSEGPNPTGELFF.

The chain employs TRBV4-1 and TRBJ2-5; TRBD1 is a possible D gene (5 bases). Germline values: CDR1 MGHRA, CDR2 YSYEKL. The CDR3 has 14 residues. Trimming removed 4 bases from V and 2 bases from J, with 11 bases in between. CDR3 region: CASSPPDTQETQYF. Here the CDR3 DNA reads TGCGCCAGCAGCCCCCCGGACACACAAGAGACCCAGTACTTC.

In its sample, this clonotype was seen many times. V gene TRBV7-9 combines with J gene TRBJ1-1; 9 bases are shared with TRBD1. The CDR3 is 14 residues long. Trimming removed 4 bases from V and 5 bases from J; junction bases left unmatched: 5. Germline V lookup: CDR1 SEHNR, CDR2 FQNEAQ (reference sequence). The CDR3 loop is CASSSRDRATEAFF. CDR3 DNA sequence: TGTGCCAGCAGCTCAAGGGACAGGGCGACTGAAGCTTTCTTT.

CDR3 in amino acids: CASSDRVAGSNEQFF. The CDR3 nucleotides are TGCGCCAGCAGTGATAGGGTAGCGGGGTCGAATGAGCAGTTCTTC. This chain joins TRBV10-2 and TRBJ2-5; 8 nucleotides line up with TRBD2. The assigned J gene may be wrong: the sequence end matches TRBJ2-1 better. The CDR3 runs to 15 residues. Germline CDR1 and CDR2: WSHSY and SAAADI.

This clonotype was found many times. V usage is TRBV6-5 and J usage is TRBJ2-5; tentatively, D is TRBD1 or TRBD2 (5 bases each). CDR1 and CDR2 (germline): MNHEY, SVGAGI. CDR3 size: 13 residues. V was pared by 6 bases and J by 5 bases, with 13 bases between. The CDR3 DNA follows: TGTGCCAGCAGCCCCCCGGGGCGGGAGACCCAGTACTTC. It codes for CASSPPGRETQYF.

This clonotype was seen a single time. V usage is TRBV10-3 and J usage is TRBJ2-5; no clear D gene. The DNA matches TRBJ2-7 better at its end, which makes the J call doubtful. The CDR3 has 13 amino acids. Germline CDR1 and CDR2: ENHRY and SYGVKD. The CDR3 spells CAISDNNSYEQYF. The CDR3 bases are TGTGCCATCAGTGATAACAACTCCTACGAGCAGTACTTC.

The table lists this clonotype with a few counts. V is TRBV4-3 and J is TRBJ2-2; D is possibly TRBD1 (7 bases). This CDR3 has 15 residues. Germline lookup yields CDR1 LGHNA and CDR2 YSLEER. The V end lost 3 bases, the J end lost 4 bases, and 12 bases lay between the germline ends. CDR3 nucleotide sequence: TGCGCCAGCAGCCATAACAGGGGAGGCACCGGGGAGCTGTTTTTT. This codes for CASSHNRGGTGELFF.

This chain uses TRBV3-1 with TRBJ2-5; perhaps TRBD2 as D (5 bases). The J call is doubtful: the DNA matches TRBJ2-7 better. Germline V gene lookup returns CDR1 LGHDT and CDR2 YNNKEL (reference sequence). CDR3 length: 14 amino acids. In DNA, the CDR3 is TGTGCCAGCAGCCAAGGCGGGTTTACCTACGAGCAGTACTTC. Its protein product is CASSQGGFTYEQYF.

The chain uses TRBV29-1 and TRBJ2-5; D is uncertain. CDR3 length: 12 residues. Trimming removed 3 bases from V and 5 bases from J, with 10 bases in between. Germline-derived CDR1 and CDR2 are SQVTM and ANQGSEA. In DNA form, the CDR3 reads TGCAGCGTTGAGCGGTCCGGTGAGACCCAGTACTTC. The encoded protein is CSVERSGETQYF.

This clonotype was seen a handful of times. The gene calls are TRBV27 and TRBJ2-3, with a weak D call TRBD2 (7 bases). CDR3 length equals 15 residues. The V and J ends lost 8 bases and 1 base respectively, with 16 bases between them. From germline, CDR1 is MNHEY and CDR2 SMNVEV (reference sequence). For the CDR3, the DNA is TGTGCCAGCCGACCCCGGGGGGCGGGCACAGATACGCAGTATTTT. It encodes CASRPRGAGTDTQYF.

This chain joins TRBV7-9 and TRBJ2-7; TRBD2 aligns across 9 bases. Germline lookup yields CDR1 SEHNR and CDR2 FQNEAQ (reference sequence). This CDR3 has 16 residues. The V segment lost 5 bases and the J segment 0 bases; nucleotides outside the gene matches: 8. CDR3 nucleotide sequence: TGTGCCAGCAGCCCTCGGGGTAGCGGGAGCTCCTACGAGCAGTACTTC. It translates to CASSPRGSGSSYEQYF.

This clonotype was picked up one time. The chain links TRBV27 to TRBJ2-2; D is unclear. Trimming removed 5 bases at V and 6 bases at J, with 7 bases between. The CDR3 extends over 12 amino acids. Germline values: CDR1 MNHEY, CDR2 SMNVEV (reference sequence). This CDR3 is CASSAEAGELFF. In DNA, the CDR3 is TGTGCCAGCAGTGCCGAGGCCGGGGAGCTGTTTTTT.

This clonotype was seen a handful of times. The V call is TRBV20-1, the J call TRBJ2-7; D may be TRBD1 (5 bases). The germline V gene encodes CDR1 DFQATT and CDR2 SNEGSKA (reference sequence). V dropped 5 bases and J dropped 3 bases, with 8 bases sitting between them. CDR3 length equals 11 residues. The CDR3 region has the DNA TGCAGTGCTGACAGCCGCTACGAGCAGTACTTC. Protein: CSADSRYEQYF.

This clonotype came up a few times. V usage is TRBV28 and J usage is TRBJ2-1, with D possibly being TRBD2 (6 bases). V was shortened by 4 bases and J by 3 bases, with 19 bases between the two germline ends. The CDR3 runs to 17 residues. CDR1 MDHEN and CDR2 SYDVKM come from the germline V gene. The CDR3 sequence: CASSSGGRYGDYNEQFF. CDR3 bases: TGTGCCAGCAGTTCCGGAGGGCGGTACGGGGACTACAATGAGCAGTTCTTC.

This rearrangement joins TRBV12-3 or TRBV12-4 to TRBJ2-5; 8 positions match TRBD1. This CDR3 has 16 amino acids. The V gene end was trimmed by 5 bases and the J gene end by 1 base; junction bases not matched to a gene: 9. The CDR3 region has the DNA TGTGCCAGCAGTCCCAGGGGGCCGGGACCCCAAGAGACCCAGTACTTC. Translating gives CASSPRGPGPQETQYF.

The chain recombines TRBV19 with TRBJ1-2, with D unclear. Trimming shortened V by 0 bases and J by 2 bases, and 10 bases separated the two germline ends. The length of the CDR3 is 15 residues. Germline-derived CDR1 and CDR2 are LNHDA and SQIVND (reference sequence). In DNA form, the CDR3 reads TGTGCCAGTAGTATAGATGAATGGCAGAACTATGGCTACACCTTC. It specifies CASSIDEWQNYGYTF.

The rearrangement links TRBV5-1 to TRBJ2-1; D uncertain. Germline V gene sequence: CDR1 SGHRS, CDR2 YFSETQ. V lost 6 bases and J lost 8, with 15 bases in between. There are 13 residues in the CDR3. CDR3 bases: TGCGCCAGCAACGTCGGCCGGGCGGATGAGCAGTTCTTC. This gives the protein CASNVGRADEQFF.

The V gene is TRBV6-1, the J gene TRBJ2-2; 8 positions match TRBD1. The CDR3 has 16 residues. Looked up from germline, CDR1 is MNHNS and CDR2 is SASEGT. Unmatched junction bases numbered 9, after V lost 6 bases and J lost 3 bases. For the CDR3, the DNA is TGTGCCAGCAGCCCTAGGACAGGGAAGGACACCGGGGAGCTGTTTTTT. Residues: CASSPRTGKDTGELFF.

This clonotype was detected a few times. One end of the junction is discordant with germline, which a read error may explain. The V and J genes are TRBV7-7 and TRBJ2-5; 10 bases fit TRBD2. Germline values: CDR1 SSHAT, CDR2 FNYEAQ (reference sequence). The CDR3 sequence is 16 residues long. The CDR3 coding sequence is TGTGCTAGCAGCTTACGATACAGCGGGGGGGAAGAGACCCAGTACTTC. Protein: CASSLRYSGGEETQYF.

The CDR3 bases are TGCAGCGCCCTTCGGGACAGACCCTCCACAGATACGCAGTATTTT. This encodes CSALRDRPSTDTQYF. The gene calls are TRBV29-1 and TRBJ2-3; TRBD1 aligns across 7 bases. CDR3 size: 15 residues. The junction had 12 bases not matched to a gene; V was cut back by 7 bases and J by 2 bases. Germline lookup yields CDR1 SQVTM and CDR2 ANQGSEA.

In its sample, this clonotype was seen a few times. The chain combines TRBV21-1 with TRBJ2-2. TRBV21-1 is marked as a pseudogene. This CDR3 has 17 amino acids. The CDR3 protein is CASSKTGSNRNTGELFF. DNA of the CDR3: TGTGCCAGCAGCAAGACGGGGTCGAACAGAAACACCGGGGAGCTGTTTTTT.

The V gene is TRBV20-1, the J gene TRBJ2-3; 10 bases match TRBD2. Germline CDR1 and CDR2: DFQATT and SNEGSKA (reference sequence). The V segment lost 1 base and the J segment 2 bases; nucleotides outside the gene matches: 6. This CDR3 has 16 amino acids. The CDR3 loop is CSARVRLAGPTDTQYF. CDR3 sequence (DNA): TGCAGTGCTAGAGTGCGACTAGCGGGCCCCACAGATACGCAGTATTTT.

The chain uses TRBV20-1 and TRBJ2-5, with 9 positions matching TRBD2. The V gene end was trimmed by 6 bases and the J gene end by 1 base; junction bases not matched to a gene: 3. This CDR3 comprises 13 residues. Germline lookup yields CDR1 DFQATT and CDR2 SNEGSKA (reference sequence). This CDR3 reads CSAFSGSQETQYF. Here the CDR3 DNA reads TGCAGTGCGTTTAGCGGGAGCCAAGAGACCCAGTACTTC.

The chain combines TRBV13 with TRBJ1-1; D call uncertain. CDR1 and CDR2 from the germline V gene are PRHDT and FYEKMQ (reference sequence). V was pared by 0 bases and J by 7 bases, with 9 bases between. This CDR3 has 13 residues. CDR3 nucleotides: TGTGCCAGCAGCTTAGGGTGGCGGGATGAAGCTTTCTTT. Encoded protein: CASSLGWRDEAFF.

This clonotype has a handful of counts. The chain recombines TRBV7-2 with TRBJ1-1, with D perhaps TRBD1 (5 bases). CDR1 and CDR2 from the germline V gene are SGHTA and FQGNSA. The CDR3 spans 14 residues. Trimming removed 5 bases from V and 6 bases from J, with 16 bases in between. CDR3: CASSPGRLGAEAFF. CDR3 DNA sequence: TGTGCCAGCAGCCCGGGGCGGCTTGGGGCTGAAGCTTTCTTT.

This clonotype was seen a handful of times. The chain uses TRBV29-1 and TRBJ2-2; D possibly corresponds to TRBD1 (6 bases). Deletions cut 4 bases from V and 7 bases from J, with 10 bases between. Germline V gives CDR1 SQVTM, CDR2 ANQGSEA. The CDR3 loop spans 12 amino acids. The DNA for the CDR3 is TGCAGCGTTGTGAGGGGGAACGGGGAGCTGTTTTTT. Translation gives CSVVRGNGELFF.

There are a few counts of this clonotype. V is TRBV29-1 and J is TRBJ2-1; 12 nucleotides line up with TRBD1. The CDR3 has 15 amino acids. V lost 4 bases and J lost 7; bases outside the gene matches: 8. Germline CDR1 reads SQVTM; CDR2 reads ANQGSEA. The CDR3 nucleotides are TGCAGCGTTGTAGGGGACAGGGGGCGATGGAATGAGCAGTTCTTC. It encodes CSVVGDRGRWNEQFF.

This clonotype was recorded a few times. CDR3 coding DNA: TGTGCCAGCAGCGTCAGGGGCGGAACAACTAATGAAAAACTGTTTTTT. It yields the protein CASSVRGGTTNEKLFF. This chain links TRBV9 with TRBJ1-4; possible D gene TRBD1, 6 bases. This CDR3 has 16 residues. CDR1 and CDR2 (germline): SGDLS, YYNGEE. Trimming took 2 bases from V and 0 from J, leaving 11 bases between them.

This clonotype was observed a few times. The gene calls are TRBV4-3 and TRBJ1-4; D is undetermined. Germline CDR1 and CDR2: LGHNA and YSLEER. The V end lost 3 bases, the J end lost 8 bases, and 16 bases lay between the germline ends. CDR3 length: 15 residues. DNA for the CDR3: TGCGCCAGCAGCCATGAGCCTCGGGCCCGGGAAAAACTGTTTTTT. This gives the protein CASSHEPRAREKLFF.